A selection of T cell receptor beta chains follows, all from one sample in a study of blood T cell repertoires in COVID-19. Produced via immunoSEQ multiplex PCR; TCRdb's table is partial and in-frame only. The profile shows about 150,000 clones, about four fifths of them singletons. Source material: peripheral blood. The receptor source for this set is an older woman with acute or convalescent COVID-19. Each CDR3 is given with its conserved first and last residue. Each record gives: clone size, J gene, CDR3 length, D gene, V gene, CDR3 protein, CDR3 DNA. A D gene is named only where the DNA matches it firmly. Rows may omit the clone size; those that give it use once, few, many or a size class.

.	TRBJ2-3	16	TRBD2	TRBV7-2	CASSIRGTSGTDTQYF	TGTGCCAGCAGCATCAGGGGGACTAGCGGCACAGATACGCAGTATTTT
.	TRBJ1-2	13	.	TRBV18	CASSRSEQYGYTF	TGTGCCAGCTCACGATCGGAACAGTATGGCTACACCTTC
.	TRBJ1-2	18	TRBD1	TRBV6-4	CASSDPLWGQGFNYGYTF	TGTGCCAGCAGTGACCCGTTGTGGGGACAGGGGTTTAACTATGGCTACACCTTC
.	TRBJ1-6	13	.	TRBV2	CASSSSYNSPLHF	TGTGCCAGCTCGAGCTCCTATAATTCACCCCTCCACTTT
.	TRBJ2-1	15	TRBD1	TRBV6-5	CASSPTRDSHNEQFF	TGTGCCAGCAGTCCGACCAGGGACAGCCACAATGAGCAGTTCTTC
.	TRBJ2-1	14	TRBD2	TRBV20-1	CSASASGVTNEQFF	TGCAGTGCTAGTGCCAGCGGGGTAACCAATGAGCAGTTCTTC
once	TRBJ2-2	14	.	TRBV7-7	CASSRGQGTGELFF	TGTGCTAGCAGCCGCGGGCAGGGGACCGGGGAGCTGTTTTTT
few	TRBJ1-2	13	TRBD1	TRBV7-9	CASSSDRDYGYTF	TGTGCCAGCAGTTCTGACAGGGACTATGGCTACACCTTC
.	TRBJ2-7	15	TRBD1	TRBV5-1	CASSYGTADSYEQYF	TGCGCCAGCAGCTACGGGACAGCCGACTCCTACGAGCAGTACTTC
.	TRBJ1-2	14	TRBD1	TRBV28	CASSRGQGRDGYTF	TGTGCCAGCAGCCGCGGACAGGGGAGAGATGGCTACACCTTC
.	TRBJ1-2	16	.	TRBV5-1	CASSLADRSGPWDYTF	TGCGCCAGCAGCTTGGCCGACAGGAGTGGGCCTTGGGACTACACCTTC
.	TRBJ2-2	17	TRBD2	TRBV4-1	CASSPSPGTSAAGELFF	TGCGCCAGCAGCCCATCCCCCGGGACTAGTGCAGCCGGGGAGCTGTTTTTT
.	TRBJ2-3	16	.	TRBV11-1	CASSLRGVFSTDTQYF	TGTGCCAGCAGCCTTCGCGGGGTGTTTAGCACAGATACGCAGTATTTT
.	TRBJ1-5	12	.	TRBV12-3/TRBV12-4	CASTFRNQPQHF	TGTGCCAGCACCTTTCGGAATCAGCCCCAGCATTTT
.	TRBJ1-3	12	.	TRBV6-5	CASRERGNTIYF	TGTGCCAGCAGAGAGCGGGGAAACACCATATATTTT
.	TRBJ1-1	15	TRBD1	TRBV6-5	CASSLGQGLSTEAFF	TGTGCCAGCAGTTTGGGACAGGGACTGAGCACTGAAGCTTTCTTT
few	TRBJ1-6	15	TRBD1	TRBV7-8	CASSRDRGGNSPLHF	TGTGCCAGCAGCCGGGACAGGGGCGGTAATTCACCCCTCCACTTT
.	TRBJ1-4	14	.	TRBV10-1	CASSGAGTNEKLFF	TGCGCCAGCAGTGGGGCAGGGACTAATGAAAAACTGTTTTTT